A selection of T cell receptor beta chains follows, all from one sample in a study of cytomegalovirus exposure and HLA in healthy donors. The table came from immunoSEQ multiplex PCR; TCRdb's copy has only in-frame clones and leaves some out. Among hundreds of thousands of clones listed, approximately 90% were seen once. Sequenced: PBMCs. The source of these receptors is a woman aged 18 to 35 in good health and CMV-seronegative. Both conserved end residues are part of each CDR3. The order of the fields is clone size, D gene, V gene, J gene, CDR3 DNA, CDR3 protein. D genes are given only for firm matches. Not every row has a clone size; where given, it reads once, few, many or a size class.

>-|-|TRBV7-9|TRBJ1-1
TGTGCCAGCAACCGGGGGACTGAAGCTTTCTTT
CASNRGTEAFF
>-|-|TRBV4-1|TRBJ1-5
TGCGCCAGCAGCCTAACAGGGTTAGCTCAGCCCCAGCATTTT
CASSLTGLAQPQHF
>-|-|TRBV27|TRBJ2-2
TGTGCCAGCAGTTTATTGGTGAGCGGGGAGCTGTTTTTT
CASSLLVSGELFF
>few|-|TRBV5-1|TRBJ1-4
TGCGCCAGCAGCTTGGCGGGAGCAACTAATGAAAAACTGTTTTTT
CASSLAGATNEKLFF
>once|-|TRBV9|TRBJ2-1
TGTGCCAGCAGCCCCAGACTAGTTAATGAGCAGTTCTTC
CASSPRLVNEQFF
>once|TRBD1|TRBV27|TRBJ2-3
TGTGCCAGCAGTTTATTTGGACAGGGAGCCTCAGATACGCAGTATTTT
CASSLFGQGASDTQYF
>-|-|TRBV4-1|TRBJ1-5
TGCGCCAGCAGCCCACCCCCGGGCGGGGCCAATCAGCCCCAGCATTTT
CASSPPPGGANQPQHF
>-|-|TRBV7-8|TRBJ2-7
TGTGCCAGCAGCCCCTCCCTCTCCTACGAGCAGTACTTC
CASSPSLSYEQYF
>-|TRBD1|TRBV4-1|TRBJ2-1
TGCGCCAGCAGCCAAGACCCGGGACAGATATACAATGAGCAGTTCTTC
CASSQDPGQIYNEQFF
>-|-|TRBV19|TRBJ2-2
TGTGCCACAACCTGGACAGCATCCTACACCGGGGAGCTGTTTTTT
CATTWTASYTGELFF
>many|TRBD2|TRBV6-1|TRBJ2-7
TGTGCCAGCAGTGAAGGGCTAGCGGGTTACTACGAGCAGTACTTC
CASSEGLAGYYEQYF
>-|-|TRBV7-9|TRBJ1-4
TGTGCCAGCAGCTTATCGGGGGCAACTAATGAAAAACTGTTTTTT
CASSLSGATNEKLFF
>-|-|TRBV5-6|TRBJ1-1
TGTGCCAGCAGCCCGAGGGGGTTCAACACTGAAGCTTTCTTT
CASSPRGFNTEAFF
>-|TRBD1|TRBV14|TRBJ1-1
TGTGCCAGCAGGGGACAGCCGAACACTGAAGCTTTCTTT
CASRGQPNTEAFF
>-|-|TRBV27|TRBJ2-7
TGTGCCAGCAGTTTATCGTCAGGGGCCCTCTACGAGCAGTACTTC
CASSLSSGALYEQYF
>-|TRBD2|TRBV4-1|TRBJ2-5
TGCGCCAGCAGCCAAGAAGGACTAGCTCGAGAGACCCAGTACTTC
CASSQEGLARETQYF
>-|-|TRBV11-2|TRBJ2-3
TGTGCCAGCAGTCTTAGTGGTAGCACAGATACGCAGTATTTT
CASSLSGSTDTQYF
>-|-|TRBV18|TRBJ1-2
TGTGCCAGCTCAGCCTTCGTGCGGGACGCTAACTATGGCTACACCTTC
CASSAFVRDANYGYTF
>-|-|TRBV5-1|TRBJ2-3
TGCGCCAGCAGCTTACAACTAGCAGATACGCAGTATTTT
CASSLQLADTQYF
>-|-|TRBV30|TRBJ1-3
TGTGCCTGGAGTTTCGGACAGAACGGAGCTGGAAACACCATATATTTT
CAWSFGQNGAGNTIYF
>-|-|TRBV13|TRBJ1-1
TGTGCCAGCAGCCCAAGGGGGGGCACTGAAGCTTTCTTT
CASSPRGGTEAFF
>few|TRBD1|TRBV5-1|TRBJ2-7
TGCGCCAGCAACAGGGGCTACGAGCAGTACTTC
CASNRGYEQYF
>-|TRBD1|TRBV28|TRBJ1-6
TGTGCCAGCAGCATACAGGGGAATAATTCACCCCTCCACTTT
CASSIQGNNSPLHF
>-|TRBD2|TRBV10-1|TRBJ2-1
TGCGCCAGCAGTGACTACTTCGCGGGGGGTTACAATGAGCAGTTCTTC
CASSDYFAGGYNEQFF
>-|TRBD1|TRBV19|TRBJ2-3
TGTGCCAGTAGGCCACAGGGGGAACTTCTCTGGGATACGCAGTATTTT
CASRPQGELLWDTQYF
>-|-|TRBV15|TRBJ2-7
TGTGCCACCAGCAGAGATCGAGTCAGGGACGAGCAGTACTTC
CATSRDRVRDEQYF
>-|TRBD2|TRBV27|TRBJ2-7
TGTGCCAGCAGTTACGGCGTTCTTAGCGGGATTTACGAGCAGTACTTC
CASSYGVLSGIYEQYF
>-|TRBD2|TRBV5-1|TRBJ2-5
TGCGCCAGCAGAAAGGGACTAGCGGGGGGACTACAAGAGACCCAGTACTTC
CASRKGLAGGLQETQYF
>-|-|TRBV2|TRBJ2-7
TGTGCCAGCAGTGAAAGGTACCTACTAACCTACGAGCAGTACTTC
CASSERYLLTYEQYF
>few|TRBD1|TRBV2|TRBJ1-5
TGTGCCAGCTCGGTCGGGACAGTCAATCAGCCCCAGCATTTT
CASSVGTVNQPQHF
>-|TRBD1|TRBV7-6|TRBJ2-3
TGTGCCAGCAGCGCATCCGGGACAGGGGGCCTCAGGACAGATACGCAGTATTTT
CASSASGTGGLRTDTQYF
>-|TRBD2|TRBV2|TRBJ2-3
TGTGCCAGCAGTGAACTAGCGGGGCAGGTCCCAGATACGCAGTATTTT
CASSELAGQVPDTQYF
>-|TRBD2|TRBV7-9|TRBJ2-7
TGTGCCAGCAGCTTTCCTAGCGGGAGTCCCGCCCTCTACGAGCAGTACTTC
CASSFPSGSPALYEQYF
>-|-|TRBV27|TRBJ2-7
TGTGCCAGCAGAACAGGGTCTACCCACTCCTACGAGCAGTACTTC
CASRTGSTHSYEQYF
>-|-|TRBV2|TRBJ2-4
TGTGCCAGCACCCGGGCCAGGGGAGACATTCAGTACTTC
CASTRARGDIQYF
>-|-|TRBV7-9|TRBJ2-1
TGTGCCAGCAGCTTAGGGGGACTGGCAGAGCGGTTCTTC
CASSLGGLAERFF
>few|TRBD1|TRBV19|TRBJ2-4
TGTGCCAGTAGCCGACAGGATCAGGGGGACATTCAGTACTTC
CASSRQDQGDIQYF